The next 2 T cell receptor beta chains were all read from a single sample in a study of T cells in Graves' hyperthyroidism and ophthalmopathy. TCR beta CDR3 regions were amplified from RNA. Researchers ran a first-round RT-PCR on the TCR CDR3 using the HTBI primer set. TCRdb itself ran the multiplex PCR reads through MiXCR, one entry per CDR3 protein. The repertoire has roughly 840,000 distinct CDR3 sequences, roughly 37% of them found once; the top ten carry over 8%. Sequencing was performed on blood. The receptors were gathered from a man aged 18 to 35 with Graves' hyperthyroidism.

The chain employs TRBV6-5 and TRBJ2-2; no reliable D call. Trimming took 3 bases from V and 8 from J, leaving 13 bases between them. Germline V CDR1 and CDR2: MNHEY, SVGAGI. CDR3 size: 14 residues. The CDR3 DNA follows: TGTGCCAGCAGTTATAACGGCGGCGTTGGGGAGCTGTTTTTT. Protein: CASSYNGGVGELFF.

The chain links TRBV4-1 to TRBJ2-7, with TRBD1 matching over 8 bases. Looked up from germline, CDR1 is MGHRA and CDR2 is YSYEKL. Trimming took 6 bases from V and 6 from J; bases not matched to a gene: 10. The CDR3 spans 14 residues. CDR3 region: CASSPDRGGIEQYF. The CDR3 DNA sequence: TGCGCCAGCAGTCCAGACAGGGGCGGAATCGAGCAGTACTTC.